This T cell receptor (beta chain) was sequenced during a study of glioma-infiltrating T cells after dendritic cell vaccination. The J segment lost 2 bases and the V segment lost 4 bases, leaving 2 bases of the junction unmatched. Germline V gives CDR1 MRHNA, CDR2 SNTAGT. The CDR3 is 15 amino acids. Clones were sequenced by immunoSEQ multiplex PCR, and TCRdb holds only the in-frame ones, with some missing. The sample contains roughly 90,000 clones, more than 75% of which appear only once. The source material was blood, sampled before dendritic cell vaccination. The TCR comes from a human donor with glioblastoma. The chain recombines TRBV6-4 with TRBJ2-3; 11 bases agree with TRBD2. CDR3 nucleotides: TGTGCCAGCAGTGGACTAGCGGGGAACACAGATACGCAGTATTTT. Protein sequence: CASSGLAGNTDTQYF.